Shown below are 16 T cell receptor beta chains from a single sample sequenced in a study of blood T cells in healthy people across ages. Then a second PCR, running roughly 7 to 11 cycles, was carried out with a sample-barcoded 5' primer and a J-beta primer mix. TCRdb itself ran the 5' RACE reads through MiXCR, one entry per CDR3 protein. The sample holds about 1.5 million distinct CDR3 sequences, around 40% seen once. The source material was blood. The receptor set was obtained from a woman aged 18 to 35 in good health.

About this clonotype: One end of the junction fails to match germline, which may point to a read error. CDR3 coding DNA: TGTGCCGGCAGCGCGCGGGACAGGGTTGAGACCCAGTACTTC. This codes for CAGSARDRVETQYF. The V call is TRBV5-6, the J call TRBJ2-5; 9 nucleotides agree with TRBD1. The germline V gene encodes CDR1 SGHDT and CDR2 YYEEEE. The CDR3 extends over 14 amino acids.

In this sample, this clonotype turned up a few times. The V gene is TRBV28, the J gene TRBJ2-5; 7 nucleotides align to TRBD1. The V gene's germline CDR1 is MDHEN and CDR2 SYDVKM. V dropped 5 bases and J dropped 7; count of bases not matched to a gene: 13. The CDR3 extends over 15 amino acids. The CDR3: CASSTDAGGPGTQYF. CDR3 DNA sequence: TGTGCCAGCAGTACAGACGCAGGGGGTCCAGGGACCCAGTACTTC.

The V and J genes are TRBV12-3 or TRBV12-4 and TRBJ2-5; 7 bases fit TRBD2. V shed 3 bases and J 3 bases; nucleotides not matched to a gene: 4. This CDR3 region has 14 residues. CDR3 DNA: TGTGCCAGCAGTTTGGGACTACCTGAAGAGACCCAGTACTTC. The encoded protein is CASSLGLPEETQYF.

This clonotype was counted ten times or more. The J gene is TRBJ2-1, the V gene TRBV20-1; 11 positions match TRBD2. Germline V gives CDR1 DFQATT, CDR2 SNEGSKA (reference sequence). The J segment lost 7 bases and the V segment lost 0 bases, leaving 5 bases of the junction unmatched. The CDR3 has 15 amino acids. CDR3 sequence: CSARDPLAGGNEQFF. DNA for the CDR3: TGCAGTGCTAGAGATCCCCTAGCGGGAGGTAATGAGCAGTTCTTC.

Remarks on this clonotype: Germline is not matched at one junction end, which may reflect a read error. The chain carries TRBV5-1 and TRBJ2-5; 11 bases map to TRBD1. The end of the DNA is better explained by TRBJ2-4, so the J call may be wrong. From germline, CDR1 is SGHRS and CDR2 YFSETQ. The CDR3 contains 14 residues. The CDR3 nucleotides read TGCGCCGGCAGCGGGGGACAGGGGGGAAACATTCAGTACTTC. Translating it yields CAGSGGQGGNIQYF.

The chain employs TRBV3-1 and TRBJ2-4; the D gene is possibly TRBD2 (6 bases). V was trimmed by 1 base and J by 13 bases, leaving 20 bases between them. In germline, CDR1 is LGHDT, CDR2 YNNKEL (reference sequence). This CDR3 has 15 amino acids. CDR3 residues: CASSQGTIRRHEQYF. CDR3 coding DNA: TGTGCCAGCAGCCAAGGGACTATAAGGAGACATGAGCAGTACTTC.

The chain is built from TRBV15 and TRBJ2-1; TRBD2 aligns across 10 bases. The J call may be in error: the DNA end matches TRBJ2-7 better. This CDR3 comprises 15 residues. Germline V gives CDR1 LNHNV, CDR2 YYDKDF (reference sequence). This chain's CDR3 is CATSSLAGDYNEQYF. CDR3 DNA sequence: TGTGCCACCAGCAGTCTAGCGGGGGACTACAATGAGCAGTACTTC.

In the case of this clonotype: A much larger clone differs from this one at a single base, so this may be a read error. V gene TRBV4-1 combines with J gene TRBJ1-5; no clear D. Trimming shortened V by 0 bases and J by 0 bases, and 6 bases separated the two germline ends. Germline V gene data show CDR1 as MGHRA and CDR2 as YSYEKL. The CDR3 runs to 15 residues. The CDR3 protein is CASSQDWNSNQPQHF. In DNA, the CDR3 is TGCGCCAGCAGCCAAGATTGGAATAGCAATCAGCCCCAGCATTTT.

The V call is TRBV13, the J call TRBJ1-1, with D perhaps matching TRBD1 (6 bases). V shed 8 bases and J shed 0 bases, with 16 bases lying between them. The CDR3 runs 15 residues. Germline lookup yields CDR1 PRHDT and CDR2 FYEKMQ (reference sequence). The CDR3 spells CASVAGRGLNTEAFF. CDR3 DNA sequence: TGTGCCAGCGTTGCGGGAAGGGGGTTGAACACTGAAGCTTTCTTT.

In its sample, this clonotype was seen a few times. The chain employs TRBV7-2 and TRBJ2-5; no clear D gene. The CDR3 runs 14 residues. Trimming removed 6 bases at V and 3 bases at J, with 14 bases between. Germline values: CDR1 SGHTA, CDR2 FQGNSA. The CDR3 DNA reads as TGTGCCAGCAGTTTACACTTCGTTAAAGAGACCCAGTACTTC. Protein product: CASSLHFVKETQYF.

The chain carries TRBV7-2 and TRBJ2-2; D is undetermined. Trimming removed 3 bases from V and 9 bases from J, with 5 bases in between. This CDR3 region has 11 residues. The germline V gene encodes CDR1 SGHTA and CDR2 FQGNSA. CDR3 residues: CASSFLWELFF. In DNA form, the CDR3 reads TGTGCCAGCAGCTTCTTGTGGGAGCTGTTTTTT.

This chain links TRBV4-3 with TRBJ2-5, with unresolved D. The CDR3 has 15 amino acids. The germline V gene encodes CDR1 LGHNA and CDR2 YSLEER. V lost 2 bases to trimming and J lost 5 bases, with 15 bases between them. The CDR3 region is CASSQFSGPEETQYF. In DNA form, the CDR3 reads TGCGCCAGCAGCCAATTCTCGGGTCCGGAGGAGACCCAGTACTTC.

This clonotype was recorded a few times. V usage is TRBV6-2 or TRBV6-3 and J usage is TRBJ2-3; D possibly uses TRBD1 or TRBD2 (5 bases each). The V and J ends lost 7 bases and 6 bases respectively, with 11 bases between them. CDR1 and CDR2 (germline): MNHEY, SVGEGT. The CDR3 has 12 amino acids. The CDR3 DNA follows: TGTGCCAGCAAATGGGGGAGCGATACGCAGTATTTT. Protein sequence: CASKWGSDTQYF.

As for this clonotype: Germline and junction disagree at one end, which may indicate a read error. V is TRBV6-5 and J is TRBJ1-5; the D gene is possibly TRBD1 (5 bases). The CDR3 has 14 residues. Looked up from germline, CDR1 is MNHEY and CDR2 is SVGAGI. The CDR3 loop is CASSDSGNRQPQHF. DNA of the CDR3: TGTGCCAGCAGTGACTCAGGGAACAGGCAGCCCCAGCATTTT.

This clonotype was counted between two and nine times. The chain joins TRBV28 to TRBJ2-5; D is tentatively TRBD1 or TRBD2 (6 bases each). CDR1 is MDHEN and CDR2 is SYDVKM in the germline V gene. This CDR3 region has 14 residues. V dropped 8 bases and J dropped 3 bases, with 16 bases sitting between them. The CDR3 protein is CASSSGGKEETQYF. CDR3 nucleotide sequence: TGTGCCAGCTCCTCCGGGGGCAAAGAAGAGACCCAGTACTTC.

The table lists this clonotype with a few counts. CDR3 sequence: CASSQDWEGRDTEAFF. DNA of the CDR3: TGCGCCAGCAGCCAAGATTGGGAGGGACGCGACACTGAAGCTTTCTTT. The gene calls are TRBV4-3 and TRBJ1-1; D is possibly TRBD1 (5 bases). Germline lookup yields CDR1 LGHNA and CDR2 YSLEER. The ends were cut back, 0 bases at V and 3 bases at J, with 14 bases in the middle. The length of the CDR3 is 16 residues.